This T cell receptor (beta chain) appears in the sequencing data of a study of shared clonotypes between healthy human individuals. Points from the study as a whole: Generally, naive subsets came out with larger estimated richness than memory subsets.

The CDR3 length is 19 residues. The J segment lost 0 bases and the V segment lost 3 bases, leaving 12 bases of the junction unmatched. Germline-derived CDR1 and CDR2 are SGHRS and YFSETQ. The data were produced by immunoSEQ multiplex PCR, yet TCRdb's version contains in-frame clones alone and is incomplete. The sample has some 2,000,000 clones, about 94% seen once. A remark on this clone: Antigen unknown.

This receptor was obtained from a man aged 18 to 30 in good health. Source material: naive CD4+ T cells sorted from blood. Subset meaning: CD45RA+ positively selected. This sequence joins TRBV5-1 and TRBJ2-3; 11 bases are shared with TRBD1. CDR3 DNA sequence: TGCGCCAGCAGCTCAAACAACCGGACAGGGGGCATGAGCACAGATACGCAGTATTTT. It is translated as CASSSNNRTGGMSTDTQYF.